This T cell receptor beta chain is drawn from a study of blood T cell repertoires in COVID-19. Whole-study context: Material from acute and convalescent COVID-19 was sourced from the United States, Italy and Spain. From T cells, B-cell-depleted T cells, or PBMCs came the material, which was cDNA or gDNA.

The CDR3 runs 14 residues. The germline gives CDR1 MNHEY, CDR2 SVGAGI. J was trimmed by 5 bases and V by 8 bases; bases with no gene match: 10. As handled by the study authors: By means of reference gene primer amplification, nucleated cell counts were estimated. Clones were sequenced by immunoSEQ multiplex PCR, and TCRdb holds only the in-frame ones, with some missing. For V, J and clone size, that table is used; D and trimming come from the DNA. The sample lists 95,000 to 100,000 clones, 79% seen once, with around 18% in the top ten. Material for sequencing was peripheral blood. The TCR comes from a woman of 80 years or more with active or convalescent COVID-19. The chain couples TRBV6-5 to TRBJ2-5, with 8 bases identical to TRBD1. CDR3 in amino acids: CASVDRGRRETQYF. DNA for the CDR3: TGTGCCAGCGTTGACAGGGGCAGACGGGAGACCCAGTACTTC.